The subject of this entry is one TCR beta chain. TCRdb fed the 5' RACE reads into MiXCR, producing one record per CDR3 protein. The table includes 250,000 to 350,000 distinct CDR3 sequences, around 19% detected once. This sample stems from a study of T-cell memory formation after mild COVID-19. The sequence came from a man younger than 35 who had mild COVID-19 (a few samples of this study predate the infection). Cell type and time point are not known. The sequencing sample was made of PBMCs or a T cell subset sorted from them (not recorded which).

The DNA for the CDR3 is TGTGCCAGCTCACCACCGTTCCCAAGCTATGGCTACACCTTC. Amino acids: CASSPPFPSYGYTF. The chain has TRBV18 and TRBJ1-2; D gene ambiguous. Germline CDR1 KGHSH, CDR2 LQKENI. The CDR3 runs 14 residues. Trimming took off 0 bases at V and 4 bases at J, with 9 bases between the two ends.